Listed below are T cell receptor beta chains from one sample, sequenced in a study of shared clonotypes between healthy human individuals. TCRdb's copy holds only in-frame clones and misses some; the assay was immunoSEQ multiplex PCR. In the table there are a few million clones, just over 90% of which are singletons. Sequencing was carried out using naive CD4+ T cells from PBMCs. All receptors derive from a man in his late teens or twenties in good health. Some clones in this sample may be carry-over from other donors' samples. The CDR3 runs from the conserved cysteine through the conserved F or W. The D gene is left open where the match is weak. Clone size is stated in some rows and not others, as once, few, many or a class when expanded.

j_gene: TRBJ2-3
v_gene: TRBV7-3
abundance: -
d_gene: -
CDR3aa: CASSLDGGATGTDTQYF
CDR3nt: TGTGCCAGCAGCTTAGATGGCGGCGCTACCGGCACAGATACGCAGTATTTT

j_gene: TRBJ2-7
v_gene: TRBV4-1
abundance: -
d_gene: TRBD1
CDR3aa: CASSQVTGQGAYEQYF
CDR3nt: TGCGCCAGCAGCCAGGTAACGGGACAGGGCGCCTACGAGCAGTACTTC

j_gene: TRBJ2-1
v_gene: TRBV18
abundance: -
d_gene: TRBD2
CDR3aa: CASSPSNVLAGGYNEQFF
CDR3nt: TGTGCCAGCTCACCGTCGAATGTACTAGCGGGAGGGTACAATGAGCAGTTCTTC

j_gene: TRBJ1-1
v_gene: TRBV29-1
abundance: -
d_gene: -
CDR3aa: CSVAGVIEAFF
CDR3nt: TGCAGCGTGGCCGGGGTAATTGAAGCTTTCTTT

j_gene: TRBJ2-7
v_gene: TRBV5-4
abundance: -
d_gene: TRBD1
CDR3aa: CASSSGTGTYEQYF
CDR3nt: TGTGCCAGCAGCTCCGGGACAGGGACCTACGAGCAGTACTTC

j_gene: TRBJ1-1
v_gene: TRBV18
abundance: -
d_gene: TRBD1
CDR3aa: CASSPSGQGSTEAFF
CDR3nt: TGTGCCAGCTCACCTTCCGGACAGGGGAGCACTGAAGCTTTCTTT

j_gene: TRBJ2-5
v_gene: TRBV4-1
abundance: -
d_gene: TRBD1
CDR3aa: CASSQGSVRTGGVYQETQYF
CDR3nt: TGCGCCAGCAGCCAAGGGTCGGTCAGGACAGGGGGCGTTTACCAAGAGACCCAGTACTTC

j_gene: TRBJ1-4
v_gene: TRBV7-8
abundance: -
d_gene: -
CDR3aa: CASSLIPPLTGRNEKLFF
CDR3nt: TGTGCCAGCAGCCTTATCCCCCCCCTGACAGGACGTAATGAAAAACTGTTTTTT

j_gene: TRBJ2-7
v_gene: TRBV7-2
abundance: -
d_gene: TRBD2
CDR3aa: CASSLQAGVNYEQYF
CDR3nt: TGTGCCAGCAGCTTGCAAGCGGGAGTAAATTACGAGCAGTACTTC

j_gene: TRBJ2-1
v_gene: TRBV6-6
abundance: -
d_gene: TRBD2
CDR3aa: CASSSGRAANEQFF
CDR3nt: TGTGCCAGCAGTAGCGGGAGGGCCGCTAATGAGCAGTTCTTC

j_gene: TRBJ2-7
v_gene: TRBV28
abundance: once
d_gene: TRBD2
CDR3aa: CASSLLSGRVSYEQYF
CDR3nt: TGTGCCAGCAGTCTACTTAGCGGGAGGGTGTCCTACGAGCAGTACTTC

j_gene: TRBJ1-6
v_gene: TRBV28
abundance: once
d_gene: -
CDR3aa: CASSSGPNSPLHF
CDR3nt: TGTGCCAGCAGTTCGGGACCAAATTCACCCCTCCACTTT

j_gene: TRBJ2-2
v_gene: TRBV14
abundance: -
d_gene: -
CDR3aa: CASSRALSRGTGELFF
CDR3nt: TGTGCCAGCAGCCGTGCCTTGAGCAGGGGAACCGGGGAGCTGTTTTTT

j_gene: TRBJ1-3
v_gene: TRBV7-9
abundance: -
d_gene: -
CDR3aa: CASRYGQRDTIYF
CDR3nt: TGTGCCAGCAGATACGGACAACGCGACACCATATATTTT

j_gene: TRBJ2-1
v_gene: TRBV5-1
abundance: -
d_gene: -
CDR3aa: CASSTGTSNNEQFF
CDR3nt: TGCGCCAGCAGCACCGGGACATCTAACAATGAGCAGTTCTTC

j_gene: TRBJ2-2
v_gene: TRBV6-9
abundance: -
d_gene: TRBD2
CDR3aa: CARRSGSGDTGELFF
CDR3nt: TGTGCCAGACGGAGCGGGAGTGGGGACACCGGGGAGCTGTTTTTT

j_gene: TRBJ2-7
v_gene: TRBV5-1
abundance: -
d_gene: -
CDR3aa: CASSPSVGSYEQYF
CDR3nt: TGCGCCAGCAGCCCCTCGGTCGGGTCCTACGAGCAGTACTTC

j_gene: TRBJ2-2
v_gene: TRBV18
abundance: -
d_gene: -
CDR3aa: CASSPLRSTGELFF
CDR3nt: TGTGCCAGCTCACCTCTTCGTTCCACCGGGGAGCTGTTTTTT

j_gene: TRBJ2-7
v_gene: TRBV5-1
abundance: -
d_gene: TRBD2
CDR3aa: CASSLYAGVYEQYF
CDR3nt: TGCGCCAGCAGCTTGTATGCGGGAGTCTACGAGCAGTACTTC

j_gene: TRBJ2-2
v_gene: TRBV5-1
abundance: -
d_gene: TRBD2
CDR3aa: CASNRRAGGPTGELFF
CDR3nt: TGCGCCAGCAACAGACGAGCGGGAGGTCCCACCGGGGAGCTGTTTTTT

j_gene: TRBJ2-5
v_gene: TRBV11-2
abundance: -
d_gene: -
CDR3aa: CASSPLTHGGETQYF
CDR3nt: TGTGCCAGCAGCCCGCTGACCCATGGGGGGGAGACCCAGTACTTC

j_gene: TRBJ2-6
v_gene: TRBV5-1
abundance: -
d_gene: -
CDR3aa: CASSLGGSFSGANVLTF
CDR3nt: TGCGCCAGCAGCTTGGGGGGATCCTTCTCTGGGGCCAACGTCCTGACTTTC

j_gene: TRBJ2-5
v_gene: TRBV10-1
abundance: -
d_gene: TRBD1
CDR3aa: CASSESRTGGQETQYF
CDR3nt: TGCGCCAGCAGTGAGTCCCGGACAGGGGGCCAAGAGACCCAGTACTTC

j_gene: TRBJ2-5
v_gene: TRBV12-5
abundance: -
d_gene: TRBD2
CDR3aa: CASGLSGGETQYF
CDR3nt: TGTGCTAGTGGTTTGTCGGGGGGAGAGACCCAGTACTTC

j_gene: TRBJ2-5
v_gene: TRBV6-6
abundance: -
d_gene: -
CDR3aa: CASSYRTTGRETQYF
CDR3nt: TGTGCCAGCAGTTACCGAACGACAGGCCGGGAGACCCAGTACTTC

j_gene: TRBJ2-7
v_gene: TRBV18
abundance: -
d_gene: -
CDR3aa: CASSLLESYEQYF
CDR3nt: TGTGCCAGCTCACTTCTGGAATCCTACGAGCAGTACTTC

j_gene: TRBJ2-5
v_gene: TRBV7-3
abundance: -
d_gene: TRBD1
CDR3aa: CASSFGPPGTGQETQYF
CDR3nt: TGTGCCAGCAGCTTCGGGCCTCCCGGGACAGGGCAAGAGACCCAGTACTTC

j_gene: TRBJ2-1
v_gene: TRBV30
abundance: -
d_gene: -
CDR3aa: CACRGRAYNEQFF
CDR3nt: TGTGCCTGTAGGGGGAGGGCCTACAATGAGCAGTTCTTC

j_gene: TRBJ2-3
v_gene: TRBV28
abundance: -
d_gene: TRBD2
CDR3aa: CASSFQASGSRADTQYF
CDR3nt: TGTGCCAGCAGTTTTCAGGCTAGCGGGAGTCGTGCAGATACGCAGTATTTT

j_gene: TRBJ2-3
v_gene: TRBV27
abundance: -
d_gene: TRBD2
CDR3aa: CASKGTSGSRTDTQYF
CDR3nt: TGTGCCAGCAAGGGGACTAGCGGGAGTCGCACAGATACGCAGTATTTT

j_gene: TRBJ1-2
v_gene: TRBV19
abundance: once
d_gene: TRBD1
CDR3aa: CASGQERFAF
CDR3nt: TGTGCCAGTGGACAGGAGCGCTTTGCCTTC

j_gene: TRBJ2-7
v_gene: TRBV28
abundance: -
d_gene: -
CDR3aa: CASSLSDTGYEQYF
CDR3nt: TGTGCCAGCAGTTTATCGGACACAGGATACGAGCAGTACTTC